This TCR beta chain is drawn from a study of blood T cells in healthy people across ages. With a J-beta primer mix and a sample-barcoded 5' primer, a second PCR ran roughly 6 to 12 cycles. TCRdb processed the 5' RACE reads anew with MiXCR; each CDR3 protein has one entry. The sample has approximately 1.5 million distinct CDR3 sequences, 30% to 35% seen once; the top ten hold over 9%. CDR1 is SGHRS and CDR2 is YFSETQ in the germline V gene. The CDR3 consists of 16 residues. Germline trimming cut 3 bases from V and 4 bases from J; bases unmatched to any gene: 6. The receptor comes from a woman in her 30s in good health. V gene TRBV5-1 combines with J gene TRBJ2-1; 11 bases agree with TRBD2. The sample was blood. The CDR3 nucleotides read TGCGCCAGCAGCTGGGGGCTAGCGGGAGGATACAATGAGCAGTTCTTC. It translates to CASSWGLAGGYNEQFF.